The clone carrying this TCR beta chain came up once. These data originate in a study of PD-L1 blockade in urothelial cancer. Study as a whole: The researchers analyzed blood 3 weeks (second dose) and 6 weeks after treatment start. A median blood sample held 141,255 T cells and 80,000 or so unique TCRs.

The V gene lost 4 bases and the J gene lost 0 bases, with 10 bases spanning the gap. Germline V gene lookup returns CDR1 SGHVS and CDR2 FQNEAQ. CDR3 length: 15 residues. Time point here: peripheral blood 6 weeks after treatment start. Patients in the study were battling locally advanced or metastatic urothelial carcinoma. Libraries were prepared by immunoSEQ multiplex PCR; TCRdb keeps only in-frame clonotypes and omits some of them. The sample lists about 48,000 clones, more than 75% occurring once. This receptor was taken from a man between 60 and 75 years old with urothelial cancer. The V gene is TRBV7-8, the J gene TRBJ1-3, with a weak D call TRBD1 (6 bases). The input for sequencing was PBMCs, taken around atezolizumab (anti-PD-L1) treatment. Here the CDR3 DNA reads TGTGCCAGCAGCTACCGAGGGGGCTCTGGAAACACCATATATTTT. Protein sequence: CASSYRGGSGNTIYF.